This is a list of T cell receptor beta chains from one sample in a study of shared clonotypes between healthy human individuals. The data were produced by immunoSEQ multiplex PCR, yet TCRdb's version contains in-frame clones alone and is incomplete. The sample lists a few hundred thousand clones; more than 75% were seen once. The sample consisted of memory CD8+ T cells sorted from blood. All receptors derive from a man between 18 and 29 years old in good health. CDR3s include the opening cysteine and the closing phenylalanine or tryptophan. A D gene is named only where the DNA matches it firmly. The size entry is marked missing in some rows and otherwise reads once, few, many or a size class.

clone size,J gene,V gene,D gene,CDR3 protein,CDR3 DNA
-,TRBJ2-1,TRBV10-1,-,CASSVREFYNEQFF,TGCGCCAGCAGTGTTAGGGAATTCTACAATGAGCAGTTCTTC
-,TRBJ2-5,TRBV6-5,-,CASSPNVMGQETQYF,TGTGCCAGCAGTCCCAACGTGATGGGGCAAGAGACCCAGTACTTC
-,TRBJ2-3,TRBV6-1,TRBD2,CASSGGSGRYDTQYF,TGTGCCAGCAGTGGTGGTAGCGGGAGGTATGATACGCAGTATTTT
-,TRBJ2-7,TRBV11-2,TRBD2,CASSLASGGHYEQYF,TGTGCCAGCAGCTTAGCTAGCGGGGGCCACTACGAGCAGTACTTC
-,TRBJ2-4,TRBV29-1,TRBD1,CSGRTGYIQYF,TGCAGCGGTAGGACAGGGTACATTCAGTACTTC
-,TRBJ2-1,TRBV5-8,-,CASSRDWRAYNEQFF,TGTGCCAGCAGCAGGGACTGGCGAGCCTACAATGAGCAGTTCTTC
-,TRBJ1-2,TRBV14,-,CASSQVGYYGYTF,TGTGCCAGCAGCCAAGTGGGATACTATGGCTACACCTTC
few,TRBJ1-2,TRBV7-6,-,CASSWAGGPSLGYTF,TGTGCCAGCAGCTGGGCTGGTGGGCCCAGCCTTGGCTACACCTTC
-,TRBJ1-2,TRBV30,-,CAWSESKGQFYGYTF,TGTGCCTGGAGTGAGTCCAAGGGACAATTCTATGGCTACACCTTC
-,TRBJ2-2,TRBV6-6,-,CASSFPGGFNTGELFF,TGTGCCAGCAGTTTCCCCGGCGGATTTAACACCGGGGAGCTGTTTTTT
-,TRBJ1-1,TRBV6-5,-,CASTKWGDPEAFF,TGTGCCAGCACGAAGTGGGGGGACCCTGAAGCTTTCTTT
many,TRBJ1-2,TRBV10-2,-,CASSEIPRGDGYTF,TGCGCCAGCAGTGAGATCCCTAGAGGAGATGGCTACACCTTC
-,TRBJ1-5,TRBV15,-,CATSRGLQPQHF,TGTGCCACCAGCAGAGGCCTTCAGCCCCAGCATTTT
-,TRBJ1-6,TRBV5-1,-,CASSLGQYTYNSPLHF,TGCGCCAGCAGCTTGGGACAGTACACCTATAATTCACCCCTCCACTTT
once,TRBJ1-5,TRBV28,-,CATRDNSNQPQHF,TGTGCCACCCGGGATAATAGCAATCAGCCCCAGCATTTT
-,TRBJ2-7,TRBV7-9,-,CASSLLSGASSYEQYF,TGTGCCAGCAGCTTATTGTCCGGCGCAAGCTCCTACGAGCAGTACTTC
-,TRBJ1-1,TRBV6-1,-,CASMGDMNTEAFF,TGTGCCAGCATGGGGGACATGAACACTGAAGCTTTCTTT
many,TRBJ2-7,TRBV30,-,CAWTLGQHEQYF,TGTGCCTGGACCCTCGGACAGCACGAGCAGTACTTC